This TCR beta chain comes out of a study of blood T cell repertoires in COVID-19. As for the study in general: Acute-phase and convalescent COVID-19 samples originated in the United States, Italy and Spain. The cDNA or gDNA used as material had been derived from T cells, B-cell-depleted T cells, or PBMCs.

Methods used by the authors: Nucleated cell number was recorded as an estimate derived from reference gene primer amplification. The assay was immunoSEQ multiplex PCR, and TCRdb's table has in-frame clones only and misses some. V, J and clone size are taken as reported in that table, and D and trimming were inferred from the DNA itself. The table shows 150,000 to 200,000 clones, with approximately 85% occurring only once. The receptor comes from a woman aged 55-70 years with acute or convalescent COVID-19. Sequencing used peripheral blood.

The CDR3 DNA sequence: TGTGCCAGCCGGGCGGGAGGGCCCCTTCAAGAGACCCAGTACTTC. Translation: CASRAGGPLQETQYF. This chain links TRBV3-1 (or the pseudogene TRBV3-2) with TRBJ2-5; 9 bases map to TRBD2. CDR1 and CDR2 (germline): LGHDT, YNNKEL (reference sequence). With 8 bases clipped from V and 2 bases from J, the junction kept 9 bases outside the gene matches. The CDR3 has 15 residues.